This T cell receptor beta chain was observed in a study of blood T cell repertoires in COVID-19. CDR3 length equals 17 residues. In germline, CDR1 is SGHDN, CDR2 FVKESK. V lost 4 bases and J lost 5; bases outside the gene matches: 9. Only a few counts were recorded for this clone. Repertoires were generated with immunoSEQ multiplex PCR, while TCRdb's copy carries only in-frame clones and drops some. The sample yields fewer than 300,000 clones, over 75% seen once. The specimen was peripheral blood. V and J are TRBV14 and TRBJ2-5, with 14 bases fitting TRBD2. The receptor comes from a man aged 50-60 years with active or convalescent COVID-19. DNA of the CDR3: TGTGCCAGCAGCCGGGGCTGGGGACTAGCGGGAGCCGAGACCCAGTACTTC. This gives the protein CASSRGWGLAGAETQYF.